The 21 T cell receptor beta chains reported below all come from one sample, sequenced in a study of cytomegalovirus exposure and HLA in healthy donors. In the PCR, 60 Vbeta and 13 Jbeta primers were used. Clones were read by immunoSEQ multiplex PCR, and TCRdb kept only the in-frame ones, dropping some. The sample yields about 100,000 clones, about 75% seen once. The material sequenced was PBMCs. These receptors were collected from a man between 35 and 55 years old in good health and CMV-seropositive.

V is TRBV7-6 and J is TRBJ2-1, with 12 bases fitting TRBD2. The V gene's germline CDR1 is SGHVS and CDR2 FNYEAQ. The V gene end was trimmed by 4 bases and the J gene end by 10 bases; junction bases not matched to a gene: 5. CDR3 length: 14 residues. CDR3 in amino acids: CASSSLAGGGEQFF. In nucleotides, the CDR3 is TGTGCCAGCAGCTCACTAGCGGGAGGAGGCGAGCAGTTCTTC.

The chain uses TRBV5-1 and TRBJ1-4; D gene ambiguous. The CDR3 runs 14 residues. Trimming left V 0 bases short and J 5 bases short, with 8 bases between. Germline CDR1 SGHRS, CDR2 YFSETQ. The CDR3 spells CASSLDSQNEKLFF. CDR3 bases: TGCGCCAGCAGCTTGGACAGCCAAAATGAAAAACTGTTTTTT.

This sequence joins TRBV11-2 and TRBJ2-5, with D maybe TRBD2 (6 bases). The CDR3 is 15 residues long. V was pared by 0 bases and J by 2 bases, with 10 bases between. Germline CDR1 is SGHAT and CDR2 is FQNNGV. The CDR3 DNA reads as TGTGCCAGCAGCTTAGATCTGGGAGGACAAGAGACCCAGTACTTC. Its protein is CASSLDLGGQETQYF.

The CDR3 nucleotides are TGTGCCAGGTCCCCTCCCGGGACAGGTAATGAAAAACTGTTTTTT. Translating gives CARSPPGTGNEKLFF. The chain uses TRBV6-4 and TRBJ1-4; TRBD1 agrees at 8 bases. CDR3 length equals 15 residues. CDR1 is MRHNA and CDR2 is SNTAGT in the germline V gene. J gave up 4 bases and V 9 bases, and 10 bases lay outside the gene matches.

A few counts support this clone. This chain links TRBV11-2 with TRBJ1-2; TRBD1 is a possible D gene (6 bases). CDR1 SGHAT and CDR2 FQNNGV come from the germline V gene. Trimming removed 5 bases at V and 1 base at J, with 8 bases between. This CDR3 is 13 amino acids long. The chain's CDR3 is CASSPDSNYGYTF. The DNA for the CDR3 is TGTGCCAGCAGCCCGGACAGTAACTATGGCTACACCTTC. Complete variable domain (other parts from reference TRBV11-2 and TRBJ1-2): EAGVAQSPRYKIIEKRQSVAFWCNPISGHATLYWYQQILGQGPKLLIQFQNNGVVDDSQLPKDRFSAERLKGVDSTLKIQPAKLEDSAVYLCASSPDSNYGYTFGSGTRLTVV.

The CDR3 sequence is CASSSGGGSNQPQHF. CDR3 DNA: TGTGCCAGCAGTTCAGGAGGAGGGAGCAATCAGCCCCAGCATTTT. The chain carries TRBV28 and TRBJ1-5; D is undetermined. Germline V lookup: CDR1 MDHEN, CDR2 SYDVKM. Trimming cost V 4 bases and J 1 base, with 11 bases left between them. This CDR3 spans 15 amino acids. The whole variable domain, filled in from reference TRBV28 and TRBJ1-5, reads DVKVTQSSRYLVKRTGEKVFLECVQDMDHENMFWYRQDPGLGLRLIYFSYDVKMKEKGDIPEGYSVSREKKERFSLILESASTNQTSMYLCASSSGGGSNQPQHFGDGTRLSIL.

The chain recombines TRBV5-1 with TRBJ1-4, with TRBD1 identical over 8 bases. The germline V gene has CDR1 SGHRS and CDR2 YFSETQ. The trim removed 4 bases at V and 0 bases at J, leaving 2 bases unmatched. CDR3 length: 15 amino acids. The CDR3 nucleotides are TGCGCCAGCAGCACACAGGGGGCAACTAATGAAAAACTGTTTTTT. The encoded protein is CASSTQGATNEKLFF.

The chain is built from TRBV6-4 and TRBJ2-6, with D possibly being TRBD2 (5 bases). The germline V and J ends were trimmed by 3 bases and 0 bases, with 6 bases remaining between them. The CDR3 totals 15 residues. Germline V gene data show CDR1 as MRHNA and CDR2 as SNTAGT. The CDR3 DNA reads TGTGCCAGCAGTGAGGGAGACTCTGGGGCCAACGTCCTGACTTTC. It yields the protein CASSEGDSGANVLTF.

This clone was detected a few times. The chain carries TRBV15 and TRBJ1-4; possible D gene TRBD1, 5 bases. Looked up from germline, CDR1 is LNHNV and CDR2 is YYDKDF (reference sequence). The germline V and J ends were trimmed by 1 base and 8 bases, with 11 bases remaining between them. This CDR3 region has 14 residues. CDR3 sequence (DNA): TGTGCCACCAGCAGAGCCGGGGGTGTGGAAAAACTGTTTTTT. Protein: CATSRAGGVEKLFF.

This clone has more than one count but fewer than ten. The chain combines TRBV6-5 with TRBJ2-5, with TRBD2 matching 7 bases. The V gene end was trimmed by 4 bases and the J gene end by 1 base; junction bases not matched to a gene: 6. Germline CDR1 and CDR2: MNHEY and SVGAGI. The CDR3 runs to 15 residues. The CDR3 coding sequence is TGTGCCAGCAGTTTACAGCGGGGCCCCCAAGAGACCCAGTACTTC. This sequence encodes CASSLQRGPQETQYF.

The chain combines TRBV28 with TRBJ2-1; 8 bases map to TRBD2. The CDR3 length is 16 residues. V gave up 4 bases and J gave up 4 bases; unmatched junction bases: 9. Per the germline V gene, CDR1 is MDHEN and CDR2 is SYDVKM. Here the CDR3 reads CASSSEGTREYNEQFF. As DNA, the CDR3 is TGTGCCAGCAGTTCGGAGGGGACTAGAGAGTACAATGAGCAGTTCTTC. The complete variable domain, with remaining parts taken from reference TRBV28 and TRBJ2-1, reads DVKVTQSSRYLVKRTGEKVFLECVQDMDHENMFWYRQDPGLGLRLIYFSYDVKMKEKGDIPEGYSVSREKKERFSLILESASTNQTSMYLCASSSEGTREYNEQFFGPGTRLTVL.

The rearrangement joins TRBV27 to TRBJ1-1; D is perhaps TRBD1 (6 bases). The CDR3 extends over 17 amino acids. V was pared by 5 bases and J by 1 base, with 20 bases between. CDR1 and CDR2 from the germline V gene are MNHEY and SMNVEV (reference sequence). This CDR3 is CASSQQGGGVSNTEAFF. CDR3 bases: TGTGCCAGCAGTCAACAGGGTGGTGGGGTCTCGAACACTGAAGCTTTCTTT.

This clone appeared a single time. The chain couples TRBV6-1 to TRBJ2-3, with a possible D match to TRBD2 (7 bases). Germline lookup yields CDR1 MNHNS and CDR2 SASEGT. Deletions cut 1 base from V and 0 bases from J, with 11 bases between. This CDR3 is 16 amino acids long. CDR3 amino acids: CASSEVRGASTDTQYF. DNA of the CDR3: TGTGCCAGCAGTGAAGTCCGGGGGGCTAGCACAGATACGCAGTATTTT.

CDR3 protein: CASRLQGHTEAFF. The CDR3, as DNA: TGTGCCAGCAGATTACAGGGACATACTGAAGCTTTCTTT. The V and J genes are TRBV7-3 and TRBJ1-1, with D possibly matching TRBD1 (6 bases). CDR1 SGHTA and CDR2 FQGTGA come from the germline V gene. The CDR3 covers 13 residues. The V end was cut by 6 bases, the J end by 5 bases, with 13 bases between. The whole variable domain, filled in from reference TRBV7-3 and TRBJ1-1, reads GAGVSQTPSNKVTEKGKYVELRCDPISGHTALYWYRQSLGQGPEFLIYFQGTGAADDSGLPNDRFFAVRPEGSVSTLKIQRTERGDSAVYLCASRLQGHTEAFFGQGTRLTVV.

The rearrangement joins TRBV5-8 to TRBJ2-5, with D perhaps matching TRBD2 (5 bases). CDR3 size: 14 residues. CDR1 and CDR2 from the germline V gene are SGHTS and YDEGEE. V lost 6 bases, J lost 1 base, and 13 bases lay in between. CDR3 region: CASTWGATQETQYF. In DNA, the CDR3 is TGTGCCAGCACTTGGGGAGCCACCCAAGAGACCCAGTACTTC.

This clone was recorded once. V usage is TRBV11-1 and J usage is TRBJ2-5; TRBD1 might be the D (6 bases). V was pared by 7 bases and J by 2 bases, with 17 bases between. From germline, CDR1 is SGHAT and CDR2 FQDESV (reference sequence). CDR3 size: 15 residues. The CDR3: CASTSGRGPQETQYF. The CDR3 coding sequence is TGTGCCAGCACCTCGGGCAGGGGACCTCAAGAGACCCAGTACTTC. Full variable domain (outside the CDR3, taken from reference TRBV11-1 and TRBJ2-5): EAEVAQSPRYKITEKSQAVAFWCDPISGHATLYWYRQILGQGPELLVQFQDESVVDDSQLPKDRFSAERLKGVDSTLKIQPAELGDSAMYLCASTSGRGPQETQYFGPGTRLLVL.

There are a few counts of this clone. This sequence joins TRBV13 and TRBJ2-1, with 12 bases lining up with TRBD2. The CDR3 totals 16 residues. Germline lookup yields CDR1 PRHDT and CDR2 FYEKMQ (reference sequence). V dropped 0 bases and J dropped 5; count of bases not matched to a gene: 2. The CDR3 coding sequence is TGTGCCAGCAGCTTAGGGGCTAGCGGGGGGGACAATGAGCAGTTCTTC. Its protein is CASSLGASGGDNEQFF. Supplemented by reference TRBV13 and TRBJ2-1, the full variable domain reads AAGVIQSPRHLIKEKRETATLKCYPIPRHDTVYWYQQGPGQDPQFLISFYEKMQSDKGSIPDRFSAQQFSDYHSELNMSSLELGDSALYFCASSLGASGGDNEQFFGPGTRLTVL.

This clone was seen just once. The chain combines TRBV11-3 with TRBJ1-5; D uncertain. The CDR3 length is 15 residues. The V end lost 3 bases, the J end lost 1 base, and 10 bases lay between the germline ends. The germline V gene has CDR1 SGHNT and CDR2 YENEEA. The CDR3 DNA follows: TGTGCCAGCAGCTTCGGGTTCGGGAGCAATCAGCCCCAGCATTTT. Amino acid sequence: CASSFGFGSNQPQHF.

The gene calls are TRBV2 and TRBJ1-3; D may be TRBD1 (6 bases). The CDR3 totals 14 residues. V was shortened by 7 bases and J by 0 bases, with 10 bases between the two germline ends. Germline-derived CDR1 and CDR2 are SNHLY and FYNNEI. CDR3 coding DNA: TGTGCCAGCACTTCGGACAGCTCTGGAAACACCATATATTTT. It is translated as CASTSDSSGNTIYF.

This chain uses TRBV4-1 with TRBJ1-6; D call uncertain. The V end was cut by 0 bases, the J end by 0 bases, with 18 bases between. The CDR3 is made up of 20 amino acids. Germline CDR1 reads MGHRA; CDR2 reads YSYEKL. CDR3 protein: CASSQEFSWPASSYNSPLHF. CDR3 bases: TGCGCCAGCAGCCAAGAGTTTTCGTGGCCGGCTAGCTCCTATAATTCACCCCTCCACTTT.

The chain carries TRBV29-1 and TRBJ1-4; D is ambiguous. CDR3 size: 13 residues. Between the trimmed V and J ends, which lost 8 bases and 8 bases, there was a span of 18 bases. CDR1 SQVTM and CDR2 ANQGSEA come from the germline V gene. The CDR3 protein is CSFRDGPREKLFF. The CDR3 DNA reads TGCAGCTTTCGCGACGGCCCGAGGGAAAAACTGTTTTTT.